These 27 T cell receptor beta chains share one sample of origin, sequenced in a study of shared clonotypes between healthy human individuals. Naivety among CD8 cells was defined by CD45RO negativity and positive CCR7 selection, thereby excluding terminally differentiated effector memory CD45RA+ cells. Assay: immunoSEQ multiplex PCR; the TCRdb copy retains only in-frame clones and omits some. The repertoire consists of some 2.1 million clones, with approximately 94% occurring once and the leading ten covering around 1.1%. Sequences were obtained from naive CD8+ T cells sorted from blood. These receptors were taken from a man aged 18 to 30 in good health.

The chain recombines TRBV13 with TRBJ1-1; D gene unclear. Germline V gives CDR1 PRHDT, CDR2 FYEKMQ (reference sequence). The CDR3 is 10 residues long. The V gene lost 6 bases and the J gene lost 5 bases, with 4 bases spanning the gap. CDR3 bases: TGTGCCAGCAGGGAGACTGAAGCTTTCTTT. Translating it yields CASRETEAFF.

The chain couples TRBV7-9 to TRBJ2-5; either TRBD1 or TRBD2 may fit D (5 bases each). Germline V gene lookup returns CDR1 SEHNR and CDR2 FQNEAQ (reference sequence). Between the trimmed V and J ends, which lost 3 bases and 5 bases, there was a span of 16 bases. The CDR3 spans 15 residues. The CDR3, as DNA: TGTGCCAGCAGCTTGTACTTTGGGGGTAAGGAGACCCAGTACTTC. It is translated as CASSLYFGGKETQYF.

The rearrangement joins TRBV29-1 to TRBJ1-6; 10 nucleotides align to TRBD1. The CDR3 extends over 14 amino acids. The J segment lost 7 bases and the V segment lost 7 bases, leaving 7 bases of the junction unmatched. In germline, CDR1 is SQVTM, CDR2 ANQGSEA. The CDR3 DNA is TGCAGCGCCCTGACAGGGGGCGCAAATTCACCCCTCCACTTT. As protein: CSALTGGANSPLHF.

The chain has TRBV7-6 and TRBJ1-1; D unresolved. Germline values: CDR1 SGHVS, CDR2 FNYEAQ. The CDR3 sequence is 13 residues long. The V end lost 0 bases, the J end lost 8 bases, and 10 bases lay between the germline ends. The CDR3 region has the DNA TGTGCCAGCAGCTTAGCAGGGCCCGGGGAAGCTTTCTTT. This sequence encodes CASSLAGPGEAFF.

In the case of this clone: Other DNA sequences in this sample translate to the same CDR3. V usage is TRBV28 and J usage is TRBJ2-7; D uncertain. The CDR3 sequence is 13 residues long. CDR1 is MDHEN, CDR2 SYDVKM, per germline. V was cut by 2 bases and J by 1 base, with 6 bases left in between. Written as DNA, the CDR3 is TGTGCCAGCAGTTTACGAGAATCCTACGAGCAGTACTTC. Translating it yields CASSLRESYEQYF. Using reference TRBV28 and TRBJ2-7 for the parts outside the CDR3, the full variable domain is DVKVTQSSRYLVKRTGEKVFLECVQDMDHENMFWYRQDPGLGLRLIYFSYDVKMKEKGDIPEGYSVSREKKERFSLILESASTNQTSMYLCASSLRESYEQYFGPGTRLTVT.

The genes are TRBV13 and TRBJ2-5, with no clear D. The CDR3 is 15 residues long. Germline V gives CDR1 PRHDT, CDR2 FYEKMQ (reference sequence). Trimming left V 2 bases short and J 5 bases short, with 15 bases between. CDR3 amino acids: CASSLRTALIETQYF. CDR3 DNA sequence: TGTGCCAGCAGCTTAAGGACCGCCCTAATCGAGACCCAGTACTTC. Full variable domain (outside the CDR3, taken from reference TRBV13 and TRBJ2-5): AAGVIQSPRHLIKEKRETATLKCYPIPRHDTVYWYQQGPGQDPQFLISFYEKMQSDKGSIPDRFSAQQFSDYHSELNMSSLELGDSALYFCASSLRTALIETQYFGPGTRLLVL.

V is TRBV4-1 and J is TRBJ2-7; D possibly corresponds to TRBD2 (6 bases). CDR3 size: 15 residues. The germline V and J ends were trimmed by 3 bases and 2 bases, with 14 bases remaining between them. Germline CDR1 MGHRA, CDR2 YSYEKL. The chain's CDR3 is CASSHTGTGTYEQYF. The CDR3 bases are TGCGCCAGCAGCCACACTGGGACTGGGACCTACGAGCAGTACTTC.

V usage is TRBV4-1 and J usage is TRBJ1-1, with D perhaps matching TRBD1 (5 bases). Germline loops: CDR1 MGHRA, CDR2 YSYEKL. CDR3 length equals 15 residues. V was shortened by 1 base and J by 6 bases, with 15 bases between the two germline ends. CDR3 region: CASSQVGDGTAEAFF. The CDR3 coding sequence is TGCGCCAGCAGCCAAGTGGGGGATGGAACGGCTGAAGCTTTCTTT.

This chain joins TRBV5-1 and TRBJ2-7, with D perhaps matching TRBD1 (6 bases). Trimming took off 1 base at V and 4 bases at J, with 12 bases between the two ends. The CDR3 spans 14 residues. Germline V gene lookup returns CDR1 SGHRS and CDR2 YFSETQ. The CDR3 DNA is TGCGCCAGCAGCTTGAGTCAGGGGTGGTACGAGCAGTACTTC. Protein sequence: CASSLSQGWYEQYF.

A word on this clone: The same CDR3 also results from other DNA sequences found in this sample. This chain connects TRBV27 to TRBJ2-7, with D possibly being TRBD2 (7 bases). V was pared by 0 bases and J by 3 bases, with 9 bases between. The germline V gene has CDR1 MNHEY and CDR2 SMNVEV (reference sequence). The CDR3 contains 14 residues. The CDR3 spells CASSLSGGDYEQYF. In nucleotides, the CDR3 is TGTGCCAGCAGTTTATCAGGGGGGGACTACGAGCAGTACTTC.

This chain links TRBV28 with TRBJ1-6; the D gene is possibly TRBD1 (5 bases). The CDR3 runs 17 residues. Germline assignment: CDR1 MDHEN and CDR2 SYDVKM. V shed 6 bases and J shed 3 bases, with 18 bases lying between them. As DNA, the CDR3 is TGTGCCAGCAGCAAAGGGCCAGGGCTAGGCTATAATTCACCCCTCCACTTT. Its protein is CASSKGPGLGYNSPLHF.

This chain connects TRBV5-1 to TRBJ2-5; 8 positions match TRBD2. The CDR3 totals 15 residues. Per germline, CDR1 SGHRS and CDR2 YFSETQ. After removal of 6 bases from V and 5 bases from J, the junction contained 12 bases not matched to a gene. The CDR3 nucleotides are TGCGCCAGCACCCTGGCGTCGGGGGGGCTGGAGACCCAGTACTTC. Protein sequence: CASTLASGGLETQYF.

The chain employs TRBV10-1 and TRBJ2-2; D gene ambiguous. Trimming shortened V by 8 bases and J by 5 bases, and 12 bases separated the two germline ends. The CDR3 is 13 residues long. Germline values: CDR1 WNHNN, CDR2 SYGVQD (reference sequence). The CDR3 spells CASSTGLTGELFF. DNA for the CDR3: TGCGCCAGCTCTACCGGGTTGACCGGGGAGCTGTTTTTT.

This chain connects TRBV9 to TRBJ2-1; D unclear. The CDR3 extends over 15 amino acids. Germline V gives CDR1 SGDLS, CDR2 YYNGEE. The V and J ends lost 4 bases and 7 bases respectively, with 18 bases between them. Here the CDR3 DNA reads TGTGCCAGCAGCACCGGGTGGGGAAGTGGGAATGAGCAGTTCTTC. This gives the protein CASSTGWGSGNEQFF. The full variable domain, with the rest looked up from reference TRBV9 and TRBJ2-1, is DSGVTQTPKHLITATGQRVTLRCSPRSGDLSVYWYQQSLDQGLQFLIQYYNGEERAKGNILERFSAQQFPDLHSELNLSSLELGDSALYFCASSTGWGSGNEQFFGPGTRLTVL.

This clone was detected only once. No conserved phenylalanine or tryptophan is present at the end of the CDR3, so a read error is the likely explanation. No DNA is shown, since the ends of the CDR3 on it are uncertain; the CDR3 is the one TCRdb lists. The V call is TRBV12-1, the J call TRBJ2-4; the table gives TRBD1 as D, unverified against the DNA. TRBV12-1 is a pseudogene locus. The CDR3 extends over 23 residues, inclusive of both ends. The CDR3 loop is CASSLQGFITREPKTFSTSARAP.

The chain couples TRBV28 to TRBJ2-1; no definite D call. Germline V gene lookup returns CDR1 MDHEN and CDR2 SYDVKM. The CDR3 spans 13 residues. Trimming removed 6 bases from V and 2 bases from J, with 8 bases in between. The DNA of the CDR3 is TGTGCCAGCAGCCCCACAACCTACAATGAGCAGTTCTTC. Translated, it gives CASSPTTYNEQFF. Complete variable domain (other parts from reference TRBV28 and TRBJ2-1): DVKVTQSSRYLVKRTGEKVFLECVQDMDHENMFWYRQDPGLGLRLIYFSYDVKMKEKGDIPEGYSVSREKKERFSLILESASTNQTSMYLCASSPTTYNEQFFGPGTRLTVL.

The rearrangement joins TRBV29-1 to TRBJ1-3; the match to TRBD1 covers 7 bases. Germline V gene data show CDR1 as SQVTM and CDR2 as ANQGSEA. This CDR3 comprises 13 residues. V shed 7 bases and J 3 bases; nucleotides not matched to a gene: 6. CDR3 loop: CSADRDNGNTIYF. CDR3 DNA sequence: TGCAGCGCTGACAGGGATAATGGAAACACCATATATTTT.

As regards this clone: This CDR3 is also generated by other DNA sequences in the sample. The chain combines TRBV2 with TRBJ2-1, with D perhaps matching TRBD2 (5 bases). Germline V gives CDR1 SNHLY, CDR2 FYNNEI. The CDR3 has 15 amino acids. Trimming took off 7 bases at V and 0 bases at J, with 13 bases between the two ends. The chain's CDR3 is CASTSRESSYNEQFF. CDR3 nucleotide sequence: TGTGCCAGCACCTCGAGGGAGAGCTCCTACAATGAGCAGTTCTTC.

This chain joins TRBV5-1 and TRBJ2-3, with no clear D. Germline V gene lookup returns CDR1 SGHRS and CDR2 YFSETQ. The V end lost 0 bases, the J end lost 0 bases, and 11 bases lay between the germline ends. CDR3 length: 16 residues. This chain's CDR3 is CASSLAPRPSTDTQYF. CDR3 nucleotides: TGCGCCAGCAGCTTGGCCCCCCGGCCTAGCACAGATACGCAGTATTTT. Full variable domain (outside the CDR3, taken from reference TRBV5-1 and TRBJ2-3): KAGVTQTPRYLIKTRGQQVTLSCSPISGHRSVSWYQQTPGQGLQFLFEYFSETQRNKGNFPGRFSGRQFSNSRSEMNVSTLELGDSALYLCASSLAPRPSTDTQYFGPGTRLTVL.

V and J are TRBV4-1 and TRBJ2-7, with 8 bases that match TRBD2. Germline CDR1 and CDR2: MGHRA and YSYEKL. There are 16 residues in the CDR3. V lost 0 bases to trimming and J lost 2 bases; unmatched junction nucleotides: 6. The CDR3 sequence is CASSQESQRGTYEQYF. The CDR3 DNA sequence: TGCGCCAGCAGCCAAGAGTCCCAGCGGGGGACCTACGAGCAGTACTTC.

CDR3 residues: CASMGLTNTGELFF. The CDR3 bases are TGTGCCAGCATGGGACTTACGAACACCGGGGAGCTGTTTTTT. The chain employs TRBV2 and TRBJ2-2; maybe TRBD2 (6 bases). Germline assignment: CDR1 SNHLY and CDR2 FYNNEI. The V gene lost 7 bases and the J gene lost 0 bases, with 9 bases spanning the gap. CDR3 size: 14 residues. The variable domain in full, completed from reference TRBV2 and TRBJ2-2, reads EPEVTQTPSHQVTQMGQEVILRCVPISNHLYFYWYRQILGQKVEFLVSFYNNEISEKSEIFDDQFSVERPDGSNFTLKIRSTKLEDSAMYFCASMGLTNTGELFFGEGSRLTVL.

This chain uses TRBV6-6 with TRBJ2-7; tentatively, D is TRBD1 (7 bases). The germline gives CDR1 MNHNY, CDR2 SVGAGI (reference sequence). This CDR3 has 15 amino acids. With 0 bases removed from V and 6 bases from J, the gap between germline ends came to 15 bases. The DNA of the CDR3 is TGTGCCAGCAGTTACTCAGCTGACAGGGAGGCCGAGCAGTACTTC. It yields the protein CASSYSADREAEQYF.

This chain connects TRBV6-5 to TRBJ1-5, with D unclear. Germline-derived CDR1 and CDR2 are MNHEY and SVGAGI. Trimming shortened V by 0 bases and J by 3 bases, and 6 bases separated the two germline ends. This CDR3 comprises 14 residues. This CDR3 reads CASSYSSDNQPQHF. The CDR3 region has the DNA TGTGCCAGCAGTTACTCGAGCGACAATCAGCCCCAGCATTTT.

As concerns this clone: The identical CDR3 is also encoded by other nucleotide sequences in the sample. The chain links TRBV9 to TRBJ2-3, with unresolved D. The ends were cut back, 1 base at V and 0 bases at J, with 9 bases in the middle. The length of the CDR3 is 15 residues. CDR1 is SGDLS and CDR2 is YYNGEE in the germline V gene. The chain's CDR3 is CASSVRESSTDTQYF. The CDR3 DNA reads as TGTGCCAGCAGCGTAAGGGAATCTAGCACAGATACGCAGTATTTT.

The chain couples TRBV19 to TRBJ1-3; D ambiguous. Trimming took off 8 bases at V and 3 bases at J, with 17 bases between the two ends. The CDR3 sequence is 15 residues long. Germline V gene sequence: CDR1 LNHDA, CDR2 SQIVND (reference sequence). The CDR3 is CASSTLEGFGNTIYF. CDR3 nucleotides: TGTGCCAGTTCTACCCTCGAGGGCTTTGGAAACACCATATATTTT.

The V gene is TRBV5-4, the J gene TRBJ2-5; 11 bases match TRBD1. This CDR3 has 15 amino acids. Per germline, CDR1 SGHNT and CDR2 YYREEE (reference sequence). Trimming removed 4 bases from V and 5 bases from J; junction bases left unmatched: 7. The CDR3 loop is CASSPSDRGRETQYF. The CDR3 region has the DNA TGTGCCAGCAGCCCCTCGGACAGGGGGCGTGAGACCCAGTACTTC.

The chain has TRBV29-1 and TRBJ2-7; D is ambiguous. The CDR3 contains 11 residues. Germline V gene data show CDR1 as SQVTM and CDR2 as ANQGSEA. Trimming pared 5 bases from V and 5 bases from J, leaving 10 bases between. The CDR3 DNA reads as TGCAGCGTTCTGGTAGTGGACGAGCAGTACTTC. Translation gives CSVLVVDEQYF.